This TCR beta chain is drawn from a study of Tregs in tolerant kidney transplant recipients. Overall study context: The nonmyeloablative bone marrow transplants came from related graft donors, with transient mixed chimerism. Study results and limitations: Antigen-driven expansion was suggested because donor-specific Tregs expanded more than all Tregs in tolerant patients. Nucleotide sequences could not be compared across some patients' samples due to primer changes.

The protocol was immunoSEQ multiplex PCR, while the TCRdb copy is restricted to in-frame clones and leaves out a portion. The sample has tens of thousands of clones, 85% to 90% seen once; the top ten hold approximately 0.39%. This CDR3 region has 14 residues. CDR1 is WSHSY and CDR2 is SAAADI in the germline V gene. J lost 0 bases, V lost 6 bases, and 3 bases had no gene match. Notes on this clone: What it binds is unknown.

Thawed PBMCs were FACS-sorted into unstimulated CD4+CD25+CD127- regulatory T cells, CD4+CD25- non-regulatory cells, CD4 and CD8 cells. The rearrangement uses TRBV10-2 and TRBJ1-2; 8 nucleotides line up with TRBD1. The TCR sequence derives from a human donor who received a combined kidney and bone marrow transplant. The material sequenced was CD4+ T cells from blood, taken before the transplant. DNA for the CDR3: TGCGCCAGCAGAGGGGACAGGTCTAACTATGGCTACACCTTC. Translating it yields CASRGDRSNYGYTF.